The present TCR beta chain was sequenced within a study of cytomegalovirus exposure and HLA in healthy donors. Study observations and caveats: Later analysis revealed greater clonal expansion in HLA-associated TCR beta chains than in equally common others.

The study ran its PCR with 60 Vbeta and 13 Jbeta primers. TCRdb's table, derived via immunoSEQ multiplex PCR, lists solely in-frame clones and lacks some. The table records about 190,000 clones, roughly 79% of them present only once. Donors counted as nominally healthy when sampled, yet unrecorded immune exposures were likely. Details on this clone: Antigen specificity is unknown.

The clonotype originates from a woman aged 18-35 years in good health and CMV-seronegative. Sequencing input: PBMCs.

The CDR3 DNA reads as TGCGCCAGCAGCGTCCGGGACAGTTACAATGAGCAGTTCTTC. Translation gives CASSVRDSYNEQFF. V gene TRBV5-1 combines with J gene TRBJ2-1; 7 nucleotides agree with TRBD1. This CDR3 is built from 14 residues. Germline CDR1 SGHRS, CDR2 YFSETQ. The J segment lost 4 bases and the V segment lost 4 bases, leaving 5 bases of the junction unmatched.